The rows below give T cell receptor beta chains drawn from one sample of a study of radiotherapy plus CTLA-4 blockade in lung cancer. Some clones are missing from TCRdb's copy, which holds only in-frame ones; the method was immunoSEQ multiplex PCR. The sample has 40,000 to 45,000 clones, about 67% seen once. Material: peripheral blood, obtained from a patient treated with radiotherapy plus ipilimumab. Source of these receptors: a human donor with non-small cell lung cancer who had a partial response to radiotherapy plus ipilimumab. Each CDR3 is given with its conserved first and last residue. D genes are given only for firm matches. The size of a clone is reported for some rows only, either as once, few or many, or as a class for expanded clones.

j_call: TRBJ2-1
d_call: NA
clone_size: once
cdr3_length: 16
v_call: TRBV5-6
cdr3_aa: CASSLAGREVRNEQFF
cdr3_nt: TGTGCCAGCAGCTTGGCCGGGCGGGAAGTACGGAATGAGCAGTTCTTC

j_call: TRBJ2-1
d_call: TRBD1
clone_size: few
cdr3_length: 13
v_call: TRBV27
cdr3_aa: CASSLDRVDEQFF
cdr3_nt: TGTGCCAGCAGTTTAGACAGGGTGGATGAGCAGTTCTTC

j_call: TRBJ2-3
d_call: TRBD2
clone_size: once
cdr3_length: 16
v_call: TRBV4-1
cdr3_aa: CASSLTLAGEADTQYF
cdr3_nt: TGCGCCAGCAGCCTCACTCTAGCGGGAGAGGCAGATACGCAGTATTTT

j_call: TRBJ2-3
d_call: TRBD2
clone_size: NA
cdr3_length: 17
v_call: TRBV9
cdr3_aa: CASSRRQSGSGADTQYF
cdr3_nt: TGTGCCAGCAGCCGGAGGCAAAGCGGGAGCGGGGCAGATACGCAGTATTTT

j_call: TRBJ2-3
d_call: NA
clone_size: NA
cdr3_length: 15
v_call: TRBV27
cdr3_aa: CASSPGQNPTDTQYF
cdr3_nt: TGTGCCAGCAGTCCCGGACAGAACCCCACAGATACGCAGTATTTT

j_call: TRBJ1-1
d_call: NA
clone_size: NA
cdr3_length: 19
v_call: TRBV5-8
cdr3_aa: CASSLSPNRAPLFDTEAFF
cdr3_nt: TGTGCCAGCAGCTTGTCCCCTAACAGGGCCCCGCTTTTCGACACTGAAGCTTTCTTT

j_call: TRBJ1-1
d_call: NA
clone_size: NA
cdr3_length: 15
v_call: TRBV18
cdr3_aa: CASFTQEGLDTEAFF
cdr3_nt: TGTGCCAGCTTTACTCAGGAGGGGTTGGACACTGAAGCTTTCTTT

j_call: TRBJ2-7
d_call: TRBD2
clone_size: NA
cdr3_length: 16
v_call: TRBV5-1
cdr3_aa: CASSPAGRTSSYEQYF
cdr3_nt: TGCGCCAGCAGCCCGGCGGGTAGGACTAGCTCCTACGAGCAGTACTTC

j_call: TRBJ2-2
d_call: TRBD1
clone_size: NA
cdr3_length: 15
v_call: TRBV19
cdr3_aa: CASSARTGSTGELFF
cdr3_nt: TGTGCCAGTAGTGCACGGACAGGGTCCACCGGGGAGCTGTTTTTT

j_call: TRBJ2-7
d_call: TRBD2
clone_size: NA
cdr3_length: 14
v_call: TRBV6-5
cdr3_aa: CASRTLAGAYEQYF
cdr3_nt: TGTGCCAGCAGAACCCTAGCGGGGGCCTACGAGCAGTACTTC

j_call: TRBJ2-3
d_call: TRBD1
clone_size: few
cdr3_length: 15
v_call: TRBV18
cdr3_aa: CASSPGQGLADTQYF
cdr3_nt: TGTGCCAGCTCACCGGGACAGGGCTTGGCAGATACGCAGTATTTT

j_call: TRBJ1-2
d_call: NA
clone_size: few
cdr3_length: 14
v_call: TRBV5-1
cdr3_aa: CASSLETPNYGYTF
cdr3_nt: TGCGCCAGCAGCTTGGAGACACCTAACTATGGCTACACCTTC

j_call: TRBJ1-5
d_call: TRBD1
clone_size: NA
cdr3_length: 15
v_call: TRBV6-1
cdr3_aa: CASGMTGGSNQPQHF
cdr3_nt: TGTGCCAGCGGAATGACAGGGGGGAGCAATCAGCCCCAGCATTTT

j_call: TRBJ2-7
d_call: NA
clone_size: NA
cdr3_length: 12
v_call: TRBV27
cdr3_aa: CASSLSQGEQYF
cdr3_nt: TGTGCCAGCAGTTTATCGCAGGGGGAGCAGTACTTC

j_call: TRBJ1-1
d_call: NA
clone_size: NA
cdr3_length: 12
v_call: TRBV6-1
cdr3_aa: CASSAGATEAFF
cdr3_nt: TGTGCCAGCAGCGCAGGGGCCACTGAAGCTTTCTTT

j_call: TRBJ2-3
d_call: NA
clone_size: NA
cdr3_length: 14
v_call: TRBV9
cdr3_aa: CASSVDLFSDTQYF
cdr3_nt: TGTGCCAGCAGCGTAGATCTCTTCTCAGATACGCAGTATTTT

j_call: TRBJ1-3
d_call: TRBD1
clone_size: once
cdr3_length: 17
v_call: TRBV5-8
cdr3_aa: CASSLVGQTYSGNTIYF
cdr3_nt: TGTGCCAGCAGCTTGGTGGGACAGACATACTCTGGAAACACCATATATTTT

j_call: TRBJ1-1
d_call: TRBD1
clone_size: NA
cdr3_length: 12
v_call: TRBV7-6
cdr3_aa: CASSLQGGHAFF
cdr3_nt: TGTGCCAGCAGCTTGCAGGGGGGCCACGCTTTCTTT

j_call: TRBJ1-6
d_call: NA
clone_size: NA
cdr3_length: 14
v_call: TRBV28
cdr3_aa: CASSEGPLNSPLHF
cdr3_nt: TGTGCCAGCTCGGAGGGGCCCCTTAATTCACCCCTCCACTTT

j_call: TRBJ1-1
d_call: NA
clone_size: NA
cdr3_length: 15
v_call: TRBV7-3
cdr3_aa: CASSLRGGAGTEAFF
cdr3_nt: TGTGCCAGCAGCTTAAGAGGGGGGGCCGGCACTGAAGCTTTCTTT

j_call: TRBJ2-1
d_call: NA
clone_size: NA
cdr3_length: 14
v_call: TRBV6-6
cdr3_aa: CASSIRESYNEQFF
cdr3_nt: TGTGCCAGCAGCATCAGGGAATCCTACAATGAGCAGTTCTTC

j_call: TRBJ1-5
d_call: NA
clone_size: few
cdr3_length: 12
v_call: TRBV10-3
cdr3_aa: CAISPPEGAQHF
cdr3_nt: TGTGCCATCAGCCCCCCCGAGGGGGCCCAGCATTTT

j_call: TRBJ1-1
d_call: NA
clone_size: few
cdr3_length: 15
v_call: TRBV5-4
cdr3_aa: CASSLVQGMNTEAFF
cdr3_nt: TGTGCCAGCAGCTTGGTCCAGGGGATGAACACTGAAGCTTTCTTT

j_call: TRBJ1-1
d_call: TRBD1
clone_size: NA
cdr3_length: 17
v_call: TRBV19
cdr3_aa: CASSIPGQAEVWTEAFF
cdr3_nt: TGTGCCAGTAGCATCCCGGGACAGGCGGAGGTTTGGACTGAAGCTTTCTTT

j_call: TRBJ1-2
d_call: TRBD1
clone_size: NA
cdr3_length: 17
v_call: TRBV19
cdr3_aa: CASSTTGTAVLIDGYTF
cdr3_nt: TGTGCCAGTAGTACGACCGGGACAGCCGTGTTAATCGATGGCTACACCTTC

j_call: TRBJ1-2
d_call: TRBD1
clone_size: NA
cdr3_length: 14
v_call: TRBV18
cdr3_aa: CASSQGQGNYGYTF
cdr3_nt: TGTGCCAGCTCCCAAGGACAGGGAAACTATGGCTACACCTTC

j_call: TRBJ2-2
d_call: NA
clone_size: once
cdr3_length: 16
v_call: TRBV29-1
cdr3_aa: CSACFRTERGTGELFF
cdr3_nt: TGCAGCGCCTGTTTTCGGACAGAGCGAGGCACCGGGGAGCTGTTTTTT

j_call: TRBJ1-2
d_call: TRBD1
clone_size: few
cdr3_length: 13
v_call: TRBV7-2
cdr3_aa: CASSRTGTVGYTF
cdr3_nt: TGTGCCAGCAGCCGGACCGGGACAGTAGGCTACACCTTC

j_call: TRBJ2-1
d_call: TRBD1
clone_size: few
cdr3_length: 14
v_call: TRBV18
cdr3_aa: CASSSDRTVNEQFF
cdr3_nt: TGTGCCAGCTCATCGGACAGGACCGTAAATGAGCAGTTCTTC

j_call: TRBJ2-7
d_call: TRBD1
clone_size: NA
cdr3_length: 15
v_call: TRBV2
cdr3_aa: CASSPRQGSLGEQYF
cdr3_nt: TGTGCCAGCAGTCCACGACAGGGGAGTTTAGGGGAGCAGTACTTC

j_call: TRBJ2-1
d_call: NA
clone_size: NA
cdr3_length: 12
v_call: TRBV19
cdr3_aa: CASTAGWNEQFF
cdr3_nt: TGTGCCAGTACCGCCGGTTGGAATGAGCAGTTCTTC

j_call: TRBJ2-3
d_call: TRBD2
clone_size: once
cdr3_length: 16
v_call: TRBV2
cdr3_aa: CASSFLSGGVTDTQYF
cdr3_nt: TGTGCCAGCAGTTTCCTTAGCGGGGGGGTCACAGATACGCAGTATTTT

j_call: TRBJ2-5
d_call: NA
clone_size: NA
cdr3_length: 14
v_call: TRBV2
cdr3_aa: CALPWGGGGETQYF
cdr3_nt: TGTGCCCTCCCCTGGGGGGGCGGGGGAGAGACCCAGTACTTC

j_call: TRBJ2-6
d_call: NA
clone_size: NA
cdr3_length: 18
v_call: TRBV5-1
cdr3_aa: CASSFRGTAISGANVLTF
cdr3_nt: TGCGCCAGCAGCTTCCGCGGGACAGCGATCTCTGGGGCCAACGTCCTGACTTTC

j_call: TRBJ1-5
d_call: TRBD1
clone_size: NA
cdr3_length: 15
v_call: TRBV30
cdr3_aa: CAWSKGQASNQPQHF
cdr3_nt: TGTGCCTGGTCCAAGGGACAGGCTAGCAATCAGCCCCAGCATTTT

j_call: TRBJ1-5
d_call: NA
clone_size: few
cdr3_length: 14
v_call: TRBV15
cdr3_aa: CATSRDLANQPQHF
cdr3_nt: TGTGCCACCAGCAGAGATCTAGCGAATCAGCCCCAGCATTTT

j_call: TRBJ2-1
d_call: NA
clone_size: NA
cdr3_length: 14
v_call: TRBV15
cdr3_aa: CATGEAGRINEQFF
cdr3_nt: TGTGCCACCGGAGAAGCGGGCCGAATCAATGAGCAGTTCTTC

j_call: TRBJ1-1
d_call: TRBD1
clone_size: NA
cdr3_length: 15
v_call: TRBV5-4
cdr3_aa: CASSSRTGGLPEAFF
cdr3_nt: TGTGCCAGCAGCTCTCGGACAGGTGGCTTACCTGAAGCTTTCTTT

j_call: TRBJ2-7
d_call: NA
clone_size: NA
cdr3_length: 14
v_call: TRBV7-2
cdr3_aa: CASSLQVLTYEQYF
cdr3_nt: TGTGCCAGCAGCTTACAGGTTCTGACCTACGAGCAGTACTTC

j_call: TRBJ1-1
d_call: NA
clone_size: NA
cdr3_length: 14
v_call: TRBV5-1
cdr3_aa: CASSWALENTEAFF
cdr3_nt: TGCGCCAGCAGCTGGGCCTTGGAAAACACTGAAGCTTTCTTT

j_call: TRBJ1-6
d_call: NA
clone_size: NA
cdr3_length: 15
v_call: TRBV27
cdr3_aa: CASSLSFGGNSPLHF
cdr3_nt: TGTGCCAGCAGTTTATCCTTCGGTGGTAATTCACCCCTCCACTTT

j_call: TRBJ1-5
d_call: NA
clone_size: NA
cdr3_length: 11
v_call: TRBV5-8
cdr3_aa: CASSPLGAQHF
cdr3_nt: TGTGCCAGCAGCCCCCTAGGGGCCCAGCATTTT

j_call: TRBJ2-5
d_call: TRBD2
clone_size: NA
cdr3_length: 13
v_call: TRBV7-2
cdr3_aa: CASTPAGGETQYF
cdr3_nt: TGTGCCAGCACCCCTGCGGGGGGGGAGACCCAGTACTTC

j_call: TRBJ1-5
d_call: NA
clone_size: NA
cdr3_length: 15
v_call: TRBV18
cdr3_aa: CASSPSDPGNQPQHF
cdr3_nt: TGTGCCAGCTCACCATCGGATCCGGGAAATCAGCCCCAGCATTTT

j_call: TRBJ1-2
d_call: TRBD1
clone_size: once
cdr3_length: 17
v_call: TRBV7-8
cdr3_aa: CASSRLGSTGDRSGYTF
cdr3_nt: TGTGCCAGCAGCCGCTTGGGATCGACAGGGGATAGAAGTGGCTACACCTTC

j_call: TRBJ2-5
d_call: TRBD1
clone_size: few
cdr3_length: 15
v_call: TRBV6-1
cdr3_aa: CASSSWTGGLETQYF
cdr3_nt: TGTGCCAGCAGTTCCTGGACAGGGGGGTTGGAGACCCAGTACTTC

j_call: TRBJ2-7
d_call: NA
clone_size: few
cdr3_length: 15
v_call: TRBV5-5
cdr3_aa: CASSPGRGITYEQYF
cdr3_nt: TGTGCCAGCAGCCCTGGTAGAGGGATTACCTACGAGCAGTACTTC

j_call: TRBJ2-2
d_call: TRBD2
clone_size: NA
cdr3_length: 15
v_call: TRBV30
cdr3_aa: CAWKPGLVPTGELFF
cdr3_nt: TGTGCCTGGAAACCGGGACTAGTCCCCACCGGGGAGCTGTTTTTT

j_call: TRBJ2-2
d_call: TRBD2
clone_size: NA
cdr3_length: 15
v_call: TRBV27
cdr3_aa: CASTPSGRGNGELFF
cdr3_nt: TGTGCCAGCACCCCTAGCGGGAGGGGGAACGGGGAGCTGTTTTTT

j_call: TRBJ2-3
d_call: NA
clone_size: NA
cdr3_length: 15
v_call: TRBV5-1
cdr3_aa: CASSLGASGTDTQYF
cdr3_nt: TGCGCCAGCAGCTTGGGGGCTAGCGGCACAGATACGCAGTATTTT

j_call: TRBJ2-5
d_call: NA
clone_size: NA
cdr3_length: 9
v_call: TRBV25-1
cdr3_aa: CANRPSRNF
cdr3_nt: TGTGCCAACCGTCCCTCCAGAAACTTC